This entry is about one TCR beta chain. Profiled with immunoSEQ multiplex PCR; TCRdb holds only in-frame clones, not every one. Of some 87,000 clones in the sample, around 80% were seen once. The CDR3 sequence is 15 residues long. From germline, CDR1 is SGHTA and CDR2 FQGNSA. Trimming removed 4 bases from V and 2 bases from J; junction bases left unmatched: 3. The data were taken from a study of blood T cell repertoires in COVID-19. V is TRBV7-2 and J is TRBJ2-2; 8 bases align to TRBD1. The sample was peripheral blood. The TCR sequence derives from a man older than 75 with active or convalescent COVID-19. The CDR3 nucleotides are TGTGCCAGCAGCTCCGGACAGGGAAACACCGGGGAGCTGTTTTTT. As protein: CASSSGQGNTGELFF.